The 22 T cell receptor beta chains listed next were all sequenced from one sample in a study of monozygotic twins with inflammatory bowel disease. TCRdb reprocessed the 5' RACE reads and stores each CDR3 protein as one record, lacking DNA. The table lists about 300,000 distinct CDR3 sequences, with about 5% in the top ten. Input material: blood. The receptors derive from a human donor with ulcerative colitis or Crohn's disease, or a healthy co-twin of an affected twin (not recorded which).

The V call is TRBV7-9, the J call TRBJ2-4; TCRdb's D call, TRBD1, is unchecked because there is no DNA. The CDR3 runs to 16 residues. Looked up from germline, CDR1 is SEHNR and CDR2 is FQNEAQ (reference sequence). CDR3 protein: CASSTRQGKAKNIQYF.

This chain connects TRBV12-3 or TRBV12-4 to TRBJ2-3; TCRdb reports TRBD2, a call that lacks DNA to check it against. This CDR3 comprises 15 residues. CDR3 amino acids: CASRPDGRRTDTQYF.

The J gene is TRBJ1-2, the V gene TRBV28. This CDR3 is 13 amino acids long. Looked up from germline, CDR1 is MDHEN and CDR2 is SYDVKM. CDR3 sequence reads: CASKIGSFYGYTF.

The V gene is TRBV18, the J gene TRBJ2-6. The CDR3 totals 18 residues. The germline V gene encodes CDR1 KGHSH and CDR2 LQKENI. CDR3 in amino acids: CASSASGKKYSGANVLTF.

This rearrangement joins TRBV7-2 to TRBJ2-7; absent DNA, TCRdb's TRBD1 call cannot be checked. Per the germline V gene, CDR1 is SGHTA and CDR2 is FQGNSA. CDR3 length equals 15 residues. The CDR3 sequence: CASSSPDRGLGQQYF.

The rearrangement links TRBV29-1 to TRBJ2-7; lacking DNA, the TRBD2 call made by TCRdb goes unchecked. The CDR3 extends over 14 amino acids. Per the germline V gene, CDR1 is SQVTM and CDR2 is ANQGSEA. The CDR3 reads CSVGDSGSSYEQYF.

V gene TRBV5-5 combines with J gene TRBJ2-5; there is no DNA to check the TCRdb D call of TRBD1. The CDR3 loop spans 14 amino acids. CDR1 is SGHKS, CDR2 YYEKEE, per germline (reference sequence). CDR3 residues: CASSLVQGGETQYF.

The gene calls are TRBV29-1 and TRBJ2-5; checking the TCRdb D call of TRBD1 is not possible without DNA. Germline-derived CDR1 and CDR2 are SQVTM and ANQGSEA. The CDR3 runs to 13 residues. The CDR3: CSVAQGAWETQYF.

The V call is TRBV5-1, the J call TRBJ2-7; absent DNA, TCRdb's TRBD1 call cannot be checked. In germline, CDR1 is SGHRS, CDR2 YFSETQ. This CDR3 comprises 13 residues. CDR3 sequence: CASSDRTGNEQYF.

J is TRBJ2-5 and V is TRBV4-3. Per germline, CDR1 LGHNA and CDR2 YSLEER. This CDR3 spans 13 amino acids. The CDR3 spells CASSQGVKETQYF.

This chain joins TRBV9 and TRBJ2-5; lacking DNA, the TRBD1 call made by TCRdb goes unchecked. CDR3 size: 13 residues. The germline V gene encodes CDR1 SGDLS and CDR2 YYNGEE. CDR3 sequence reads: CASSGGPPETQYF.

V is TRBV4-3 and J is TRBJ2-3; without DNA, the TCRdb call of TRBD1 cannot be checked. The CDR3 sequence is 19 residues long. CDR1 is LGHNA, CDR2 YSLEER, per germline. The CDR3 loop is CASSQEAGGTGSSTDTQYF.

The chain employs TRBV6-5 and TRBJ2-7; the D gene TCRdb calls, TRBD2, cannot be checked with no DNA. The CDR3 contains 15 residues. CDR1 is MNHEY, CDR2 SVGAGI, per germline. CDR3 residues: CASRIARGALYEQYF.

The chain combines TRBV28 with TRBJ2-7; TCRdb calls TRBD1, which cannot be checked without DNA. Germline CDR1 reads MDHEN; CDR2 reads SYDVKM. The CDR3 extends over 13 amino acids. The CDR3 loop reads CASSSPGRREQYF.

This chain joins TRBV3-1 and TRBJ2-5. The length of the CDR3 is 15 residues. The germline gives CDR1 LGHDT, CDR2 YNNKEL (reference sequence). CDR3 loop: CASSFERLRKAAQYF.

The CDR3 region is CATNDRTASNQPQHF. The chain is built from TRBV6-1 and TRBJ1-5; lacking DNA, the TRBD1 call made by TCRdb goes unchecked. This CDR3 is 15 amino acids long. Germline V gene lookup returns CDR1 MNHNS and CDR2 SASEGT.

The gene calls are TRBV7-9 and TRBJ2-3; the TRBD1 assignment by TCRdb is unverifiable without DNA. Germline CDR1 is SEHNR and CDR2 is FQNEAQ (reference sequence). The CDR3 runs 15 residues. The CDR3 loop is CASSFSGGPTDTQYF.

The chain couples TRBV7-9 to TRBJ2-7; lacking DNA, the TRBD2 call made by TCRdb goes unchecked. In germline, CDR1 is SEHNR, CDR2 FQNEAQ (reference sequence). The CDR3 is made up of 16 amino acids. The CDR3 is CASSSKTSGSSYEQYF. The full variable domain, its missing parts supplied by reference TRBV7-9 and TRBJ2-7, is DTGVSQNPRHKITKRGQNVTFRCDPISEHNRLYWYRQTLGQGPEFLTYFQNEAQLEKSRLLSDRFSAERPKGSFSTLEIQRTEQGDSAMYLCASSSKTSGSSYEQYFGPGTRLTVT.

The chain links TRBV21-1 to TRBJ2-7. TRBV21-1 is shown as a pseudogene. This CDR3 has 15 amino acids. The CDR3 sequence is CASSKRITVLYEQYF.

The chain has TRBV20-1 and TRBJ2-1. CDR1 and CDR2 from the germline V gene are DFQATT and SNEGSKA (reference sequence). This CDR3 comprises 12 residues. CDR3 in amino acids: CSAILLWNEQFF.

J is TRBJ2-7 and V is TRBV28. Looked up from germline, CDR1 is MDHEN and CDR2 is SYDVKM. This CDR3 is built from 13 residues. The chain's CDR3 is CASRRAPSYEQYF.

The rearrangement links TRBV5-1 to TRBJ2-3; checking the TCRdb D call of TRBD2 is not possible without DNA. This CDR3 spans 18 amino acids. The germline gives CDR1 SGHRS, CDR2 YFSETQ. The CDR3 protein is CASSLGLAGATSTDTQYF.